This T cell receptor beta chain was obtained from a study of T cell responses to AZD1222 COVID-19 vaccine. Study results and caveats: CD4 TCRs linked to vaccination spanned spike, dominating at 160-218 and 743-854. Most donors were white British and more were female, and clonal diversity was possibly underestimated.

Only in-frame clones appear in the TCRdb table, and some are missing; sequencing was by immunoSEQ multiplex PCR. The sample lists about 120,000 clones, roughly 90% occurring once. Trimming took 6 bases from V and 0 from J; bases not matched to a gene: 13. CDR1 MNHEY and CDR2 SMNVEV come from the germline V gene (reference sequence). The CDR3 length is 18 residues. Concerning this clone: Its antigen remains unknown.

The sequence was collected from an adult in good health. The chain couples TRBV27 to TRBJ1-4, with 7 bases matching TRBD1. Here the sequenced sample was peripheral blood, taken on day 0 of AZD1222 vaccination. The CDR3 region has the DNA TGTGCCAGCAGCTACGACAGGGACAGAGAGGCAACTAATGAAAAACTGTTTTTT. Encoded protein: CASSYDRDREATNEKLFF. Complete variable domain (other parts from reference TRBV27 and TRBJ1-4): EAQVTQNPRYLITVTGKKLTVTCSQNMNHEYMSWYRQDPGLGLRQIYYSMNVEVTDKGDVPEGYKVSRKEKRNFPLILESPSPNQTSLYFCASSYDRDREATNEKLFFGSGTQLSVL.